This TCR beta chain was identified during a study of cytomegalovirus exposure and HLA in healthy donors. Findings and caveats of the study: Reported findings show TCR beta sequences accurately forecast HLA-A and HLA-B alleles in most subjects.

Notes on this clone: Its antigen is not known.

The length of the CDR3 is 12 residues. The germline V gene encodes CDR1 SQVTM and CDR2 ANQGSEA. The V end lost 6 bases, the J end lost 2 bases, and 8 bases lay between the germline ends. PCR primers comprised 60 Vbeta and 13 Jbeta primers. Libraries were prepared by immunoSEQ multiplex PCR; TCRdb keeps only in-frame clonotypes and omits some of them. The sample consists of about 70,000 clones, about 74% of them appearing once. The material sequenced was PBMCs. This clonotype was sampled from a woman aged 55-69 years in good health and CMV-seropositive. This chain joins TRBV29-1 and TRBJ1-3, with D perhaps TRBD1 (5 bases). CDR3 DNA: TGCAGCGTCGGGACTCCTGGAAACACCATATATTTT. Protein sequence: CSVGTPGNTIYF. The full variable domain, completed using reference TRBV29-1 and TRBJ1-3, is SAVISQKPSRDICQRGTSLTIQCQVDSQVTMMFWYRQQPGQSLTLIATANQGSEATYESGFVIDKFPISRPNLTFSTLTVSNMSPEDSSIYLCSVGTPGNTIYFGEGSWLTVV.